The subject of this entry is one T cell receptor beta chain. As handled by the study authors: Reference gene primer amplification yielded estimated nucleated cell counts. The repertoire was sequenced with immunoSEQ multiplex PCR; TCRdb's copy has only in-frame clones and lacks some. V and J calls and clone size come straight from that table; D and trimming were deduced from the DNA. The sample includes over 100,000 clones, around 81% of them seen just once. This sample stems from a study of blood T cell repertoires in COVID-19. Overall study: The study drew acute and convalescent COVID-19 samples from the United States, Italy and Spain. T cells, B-cell-depleted T cells, or PBMCs supplied cDNA or gDNA.

The CDR3 is made up of 13 amino acids. Trimming cost V 5 bases and J 5 bases; bases outside gene matches: 2. From germline, CDR1 is SGHTA and CDR2 FQGTGA. Sequencing was performed on peripheral blood. The rearrangement links TRBV7-3 to TRBJ2-1, with 8 positions matching TRBD2. This TCR came from a woman aged 55-75 years with active or convalescent COVID-19. The CDR3 DNA sequence: TGTGCCAGCAGCCCCGGGAGGGACAATGAGCAGTTCTTC. Its translation is CASSPGRDNEQFF.